These T cell receptor beta chains were read from a single sample in a study of shared clonotypes between healthy human individuals. TCRdb's table, derived via immunoSEQ multiplex PCR, lists solely in-frame clones and lacks some. Among under 850,000 clones listed, roughly 72% were seen once. The sequenced sample was memory CD4+ T cells sorted from blood. Receptor source: a woman aged 25-40 years in good health. Each CDR3 is given with its conserved first and last residue. A D gene is named only where the DNA matches it firmly. Not every row has a clone size; where given, it reads once, few, many or a size class.

size	J	length	V	D	DNA	CDR3
NA	TRBJ2-7	14	TRBV21-1	NA	TGTGCCAGCAGTTTGGACAGGGGGCGATACGAGCAGTACTTC	CASSLDRGRYEQYF
NA	TRBJ1-2	13	TRBV5-1	NA	TGCGCCAGCAGCTCCACTAGGGACTATGGCTACACCTTC	CASSSTRDYGYTF
few	TRBJ1-5	11	TRBV20-1	NA	TGCAGTGCCAGAGGGCTGGGGCCCCAGCATTTT	CSARGLGPQHF
NA	TRBJ1-1	15	TRBV7-8	TRBD1	TGTGCCAGCAGCTCTGGGACAGGGGCAAACACTGAAGCTTTCTTT	CASSSGTGANTEAFF
NA	TRBJ1-1	14	TRBV5-1	TRBD1	TGCGCCAGCAGCCAACAGGGGGTGAACACTGAAGCTTTCTTT	CASSQQGVNTEAFF
NA	TRBJ2-7	16	TRBV5-1	TRBD2	TGCGCCAGCAGAACCACCGAGCGGGAGATCTCCTACGAGCAGTACTTC	CASRTTEREISYEQYF
NA	TRBJ2-1	21	TRBV4-1	NA	TGCGCCAGCAGCCAAGACAAACTAGCCCTTGGGTCCCCAAGCTCCTACAATGAGCAGTTCTTC	CASSQDKLALGSPSSYNEQFF
NA	TRBJ2-3	16	TRBV4-2	NA	TGTGCCAGCAGCCGCAGAGGGGGAGAGGGCACAGATACGCAGTATTTT	CASSRRGGEGTDTQYF
few	TRBJ1-2	11	TRBV2	TRBD1	TGTGCCTTTCACAGGGGGCGAGGCTACACCTTC	CAFHRGRGYTF
NA	TRBJ2-7	14	TRBV27	NA	TGTGCCAGCAGCACCAGGGGGGAGGCCTACGAGCAGTACTTC	CASSTRGEAYEQYF
NA	TRBJ2-1	17	TRBV9	TRBD2	TGTGCCAGCAGCCCCACCGCCCTAGCGGGCTCCTACAATGAGCAGTTCTTC	CASSPTALAGSYNEQFF
NA	TRBJ2-3	16	TRBV5-1	NA	TGCGCCAGCAGCTTGGGGGTAGTAACGACAACAGATACGCAGTATTTT	CASSLGVVTTTDTQYF
few	TRBJ2-1	15	TRBV15	NA	TGTGCCACCAGAAATGCTAGCTTTTACTACAATGAGCAGTTCTTC	CATRNASFYYNEQFF
NA	TRBJ1-1	14	TRBV9	NA	TGTGCCAGCAGCACCCGGACAGACACCACTGAAGCTTTCTTT	CASSTRTDTTEAFF
NA	TRBJ2-1	18	TRBV4-1	TRBD2	TGCGCCAGCAGCCAAAATCGCTTAGGGAGCGGGAGGGCCTCTGAGCAGTTCTTC	CASSQNRLGSGRASEQFF